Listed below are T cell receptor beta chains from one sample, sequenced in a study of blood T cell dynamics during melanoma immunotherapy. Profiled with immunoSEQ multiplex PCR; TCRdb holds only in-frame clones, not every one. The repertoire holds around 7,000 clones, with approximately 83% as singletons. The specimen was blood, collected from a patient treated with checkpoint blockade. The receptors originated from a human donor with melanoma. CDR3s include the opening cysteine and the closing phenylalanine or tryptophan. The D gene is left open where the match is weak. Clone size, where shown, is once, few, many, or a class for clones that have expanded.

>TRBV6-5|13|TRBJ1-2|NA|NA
TGTGCCAGCAGTCCTGACAACAACTATGGCTACACCTTC
CASSPDNNYGYTF
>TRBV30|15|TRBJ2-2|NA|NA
TGTGCCTGGAGTGTACAGGGTGAGGACACCGGGGAGCTGTTTTTT
CAWSVQGEDTGELFF
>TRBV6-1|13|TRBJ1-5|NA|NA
TGTGCCAGCAGGATTGGGGGCAATCAGCCCCAGCATTTT
CASRIGGNQPQHF
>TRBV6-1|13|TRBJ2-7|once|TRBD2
TGTGCCAGCATAAGGACTAGTCTCTACGAGCAGTACTTC
CASIRTSLYEQYF
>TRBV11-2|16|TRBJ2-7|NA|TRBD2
TGTGCCAGCAGCTCCACCGGGACTAGTACGTGGTACGAGCAGTACTTC
CASSSTGTSTWYEQYF
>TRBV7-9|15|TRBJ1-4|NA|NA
TGTGCCAGCAGCTCTAACTCCGCGGGGAATGAAAAACTGTTTTTT
CASSSNSAGNEKLFF
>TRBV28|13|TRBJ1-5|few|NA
TGTGCCAGCAGGATTCAGGGGACTCAGCCCCAGCATTTT
CASRIQGTQPQHF
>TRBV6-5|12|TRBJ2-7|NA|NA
TGTGCCAGCAGTTTGGGAGTAGACGAGCAGTACTTC
CASSLGVDEQYF
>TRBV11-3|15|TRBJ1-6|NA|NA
TGTGCCAGCAGCTTAGGGAACAGTCGGAATTCACCCCTCCACTTT
CASSLGNSRNSPLHF
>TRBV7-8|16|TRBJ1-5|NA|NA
TGTGCCAGCAGCGCTGGGACGGTTTATAGCAATCAGCCCCAGCATTTT
CASSAGTVYSNQPQHF
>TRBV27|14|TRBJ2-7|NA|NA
TGTGCCAGCAGTCCCCTGATTCAGTCCTACGAGCAGTACTTC
CASSPLIQSYEQYF
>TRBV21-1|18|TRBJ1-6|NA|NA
TGTGCCAGCAGCAAAGGGGGACAGAACGCCGGGAATAATTCACCCCTCCACTTT
CASSKGGQNAGNNSPLHF
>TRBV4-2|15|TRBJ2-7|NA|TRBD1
TGTGCCAGCAGCCAATGGACAGGGGCGGCCTACGAGCAGTACTTC
CASSQWTGAAYEQYF
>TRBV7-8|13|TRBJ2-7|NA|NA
TGTGCCAGCAGCTCCCGACTAACCTACGAGCAGTACTTC
CASSSRLTYEQYF
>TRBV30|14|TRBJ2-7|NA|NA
TGTGCCTGGAGTGTACCAGGTCCCGTCTACGAGCAGTACTTC
CAWSVPGPVYEQYF
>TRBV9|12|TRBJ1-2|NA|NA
TGTGCCAGCAGCGGGTATAGCTATGGCTACACCTTC
CASSGYSYGYTF
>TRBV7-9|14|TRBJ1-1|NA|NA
TGTGCCAGCAGCTTAGCGGGGGGGAACACTGAAGCTTTCTTT
CASSLAGGNTEAFF